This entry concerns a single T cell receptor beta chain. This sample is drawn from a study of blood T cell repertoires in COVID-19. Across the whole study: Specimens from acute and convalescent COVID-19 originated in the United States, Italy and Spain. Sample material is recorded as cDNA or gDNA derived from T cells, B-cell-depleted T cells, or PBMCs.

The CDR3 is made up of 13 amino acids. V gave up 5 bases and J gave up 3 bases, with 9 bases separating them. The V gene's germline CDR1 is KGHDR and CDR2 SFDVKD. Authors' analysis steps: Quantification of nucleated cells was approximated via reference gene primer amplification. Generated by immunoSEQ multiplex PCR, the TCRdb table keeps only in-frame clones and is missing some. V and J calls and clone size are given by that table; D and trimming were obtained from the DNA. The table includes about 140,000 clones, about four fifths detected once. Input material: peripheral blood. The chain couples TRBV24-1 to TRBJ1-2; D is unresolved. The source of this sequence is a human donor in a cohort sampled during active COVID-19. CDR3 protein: CATSVEDYYGYTF. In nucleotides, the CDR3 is TGTGCCACCAGTGTTGAGGATTACTATGGCTACACCTTC.